The 15 T cell receptor beta chains below come from one sample, sequenced in a study of blood T cell repertoires in COVID-19. Sequencing used immunoSEQ multiplex PCR; TCRdb keeps in-frame clones, though not all of them. This sample has approximately 86,000 clones, with roughly nine tenths found just once. Input material: peripheral blood. These receptors came from a man aged 50-60 years with acute or convalescent COVID-19.

This CDR3 is CASSVQGYEQFF. CDR3 nucleotide sequence: TGTGCCAGCAGCGTACAGGGCTATGAGCAGTTCTTC. This chain links TRBV7-3 with TRBJ2-1, with D possibly matching TRBD1 (6 bases). The V end lost 5 bases, the J end lost 8 bases, and 10 bases lay between the germline ends. Per the germline V gene, CDR1 is SGHTA and CDR2 is FQGTGA. The CDR3 covers 12 residues. Using reference TRBV7-3 and TRBJ2-1 for the parts outside the CDR3, the full variable domain is GAGVSQTPSNKVTEKGKYVELRCDPISGHTALYWYRQSLGQGPEFLIYFQGTGAADDSGLPNDRFFAVRPEGSVSTLKIQRTERGDSAVYLCASSVQGYEQFFGPGTRLTVL.

V is TRBV21-1 and J is TRBJ1-1; the table's D call of TRBD1 was not tested on the DNA. TRBV21-1 is marked as a pseudogene. This CDR3 is 14 amino acids long. The CDR3 here is CASKGDSMDTEAFF. CDR3 bases: TGTGCCAGCAAAGGGGACAGCATGGACACTGAAGCTTTCTTT.

The V call is TRBV6-5, the J call TRBJ1-5; TRBD1 aligns across 9 bases. The CDR3 runs 15 residues. Germline CDR1 reads MNHEY; CDR2 reads SVGAGI. J gave up 1 base and V 6 bases, and 4 bases lay outside the gene matches. The DNA of the CDR3 is TGTGCCAGCAGGGGACAGGGATTAAGCAATCAGCCCCAGCATTTT. It translates to CASRGQGLSNQPQHF.

The V call is TRBV15, the J call TRBJ2-5; 8 bases agree with TRBD1. With V trimmed by 3 bases and J by 1 base, 10 bases remained unmatched. The germline CDR1 and CDR2 sequences are LNHNV and YYDKDF (reference sequence). The CDR3 runs to 17 residues. For the CDR3, the DNA is TGTGCCACCAGCAGCCGGGACAGGAGACGAAGCCAAGAGACCCAGTACTTC. It specifies CATSSRDRRRSQETQYF.

In this sample, this clone turned up once. The CDR3, as DNA: TGTGCCAGTAGGGACAGGGCCTTCGGAGATACGCAGTATTTT. Protein: CASRDRAFGDTQYF. This chain uses TRBV19 with TRBJ2-3, with TRBD1 matching over 8 bases. J gave up 5 bases and V 6 bases, and 7 bases lay outside the gene matches. The CDR3 runs to 14 residues. Germline assignment: CDR1 LNHDA and CDR2 SQIVND (reference sequence).

The chain joins TRBV11-2 to TRBJ2-6; D is ambiguous. Trimming stripped 5 bases from V and 4 bases from J, with 6 bases between. The length of the CDR3 is 13 residues. CDR1 is SGHAT, CDR2 FQNNGV, per germline. In nucleotides, the CDR3 is TGTGCCAGCAGCCCCCCGGGGGCCAACGTCCTGACTTTC. Translated, it gives CASSPPGANVLTF.

The chain employs TRBV24-1 and TRBJ1-6; no firm D call. V was shortened by 0 bases and J by 7 bases, with 12 bases between the two germline ends. Germline V lookup: CDR1 KGHDR, CDR2 SFDVKD. The length of the CDR3 is 16 residues. CDR3 sequence reads: CATSDLSTRENSPLHF. The CDR3 region has the DNA TGTGCCACCAGTGATTTGTCGACCCGGGAAAATTCACCCCTCCACTTT.

V usage is TRBV4-1 and J usage is TRBJ2-1; 10 bases fit TRBD2. CDR1 is MGHRA and CDR2 is YSYEKL in the germline V gene. There are 13 residues in the CDR3. V lost 11 bases to trimming and J lost 7 bases; unmatched junction nucleotides: 8. CDR3 protein: CAAGLAGDNEQFF. CDR3 DNA: TGCGCCGCTGGGCTAGCGGGGGATAATGAGCAGTTCTTC.

J is TRBJ2-3 and V is TRBV3-1 (or the pseudogene TRBV3-2); 8 bases fit TRBD2. The junction had 14 bases not matched to a gene; V was cut back by 6 bases and J by 9 bases. CDR3 length: 15 amino acids. Germline assignment: CDR1 LGHDT and CDR2 YNNKEL (reference sequence). CDR3 protein: CASSLTHAGGRTQYF. In DNA form, the CDR3 reads TGTGCCAGCAGTCTAACTCACGCGGGGGGCAGGACGCAGTATTTT.

The CDR3 region has the DNA TGTGCCAGCTCGCGGGCGGGACTAGCGGGGGCTGGCACAGATACGCAGTATTTT. Its protein product is CASSRAGLAGAGTDTQYF. The V and J genes are TRBV18 and TRBJ2-3, with 14 bases matching TRBD2. V lost 6 bases, J lost 1 base, and 9 bases stayed unmatched. The CDR3 spans 18 residues. Germline loops: CDR1 KGHSH, CDR2 LQKENI.

The chain uses TRBV3-1 (or the pseudogene TRBV3-2) and TRBJ2-3, with 10 bases identical to TRBD2. The CDR3 loop spans 17 amino acids. Germline assignment: CDR1 LGHDT and CDR2 YNNKEL (reference sequence). V shed 1 base, J shed 2 bases, and the junction held 6 bases outside the gene matches. CDR3: CASSQVESGGATDTQYF. The DNA for the CDR3 is TGTGCCAGCAGCCAAGTGGAAAGCGGGGGGGCCACAGATACGCAGTATTTT.

This sequence joins TRBV19 and TRBJ1-1; D is perhaps TRBD1 (5 bases). V gave up 3 bases and J gave up 6 bases, with 17 bases separating them. CDR3 length equals 15 residues. Germline V gene lookup returns CDR1 LNHDA and CDR2 SQIVND (reference sequence). The CDR3 spells CASSISAAQGAEAFF. The DNA for the CDR3 is TGTGCCAGTAGTATCTCAGCCGCCCAGGGCGCTGAAGCTTTCTTT. The variable domain in full, with the rest retrieved from reference TRBV19 and TRBJ1-1, is DGGITQSPKYLFRKEGQNVTLSCEQNLNHDAMYWYRQDPGQGLRLIYYSQIVNDFQKGDIAEGYSVSREKKESFPLTVTSAQKNPTAFYLCASSISAAQGAEAFFGQGTRLTVV.

This clone was found once. The CDR3 coding sequence is TGTGCCAGCAGTCACCTCCTGGGGGCCGGCAATCAGCCCCAGCATTTT. The encoded protein is CASSHLLGAGNQPQHF. V and J are TRBV6-6 and TRBJ1-5; weak D call: TRBD1 (6 bases). Deletions cut 5 bases from V and 2 bases from J, with 16 bases between. CDR3 length equals 16 residues. CDR1 MNHNY and CDR2 SVGAGI come from the germline V gene (reference sequence).

The V gene is TRBV19, the J gene TRBJ1-3; D may be TRBD1 (5 bases). Trimming cost V 3 bases and J 2 bases, with 14 bases left between them. From germline, CDR1 is LNHDA and CDR2 SQIVND (reference sequence). The CDR3 is made up of 16 amino acids. The CDR3 DNA sequence: TGTGCCAGTAGTATTCCTTACAGGATTACTGGAAACACCATATATTTT. It encodes CASSIPYRITGNTIYF.

The V gene is TRBV27, the J gene TRBJ1-2; 9 bases fit TRBD1. The CDR3 covers 15 residues. The junction had 7 bases not matched to a gene; V was cut back by 4 bases and J by 4 bases. Germline values: CDR1 MNHEY, CDR2 SMNVEV (reference sequence). The CDR3 reads CASSSWTGAFYGYTF. CDR3 nucleotide sequence: TGTGCCAGCAGTTCTTGGACAGGGGCCTTCTATGGCTACACCTTC.